This record looks at one T cell receptor (beta chain) sequence and its context. Three rounds of nested PCR, following a modified ARM-PCR protocol, produced the TCRbeta library. TCRdb fed the multiplex PCR reads into MiXCR, producing one record per CDR3 protein. Of tens of thousands of distinct CDR3 sequences in the sample, around 70% were seen once. This sample was taken from a study of tumor and adjacent non-tumor tissue in lung cancer. RNA was extracted from bulk tissue without any cell sorting. This non-tumor lung sample came from over 3 cm beyond the tumor edge. Looked up from germline, CDR1 is MDHEN and CDR2 is SYDVKM. V lost 5 bases, J lost 4 bases, and 23 bases lay in between. The CDR3 is 17 amino acids.

This receptor was obtained from a woman between 50 and 59 years old with non-small cell lung cancer. Material: distant non-tumor lung tissue. The rearrangement links TRBV28 to TRBJ1-2; perhaps TRBD1 as D (5 bases). The CDR3 loop is CASSILVRQTLSYGYTF. The CDR3 DNA is TGTGCCAGCAGTATCCTCGTGAGACAGACACTAAGCTATGGCTACACCTTC.